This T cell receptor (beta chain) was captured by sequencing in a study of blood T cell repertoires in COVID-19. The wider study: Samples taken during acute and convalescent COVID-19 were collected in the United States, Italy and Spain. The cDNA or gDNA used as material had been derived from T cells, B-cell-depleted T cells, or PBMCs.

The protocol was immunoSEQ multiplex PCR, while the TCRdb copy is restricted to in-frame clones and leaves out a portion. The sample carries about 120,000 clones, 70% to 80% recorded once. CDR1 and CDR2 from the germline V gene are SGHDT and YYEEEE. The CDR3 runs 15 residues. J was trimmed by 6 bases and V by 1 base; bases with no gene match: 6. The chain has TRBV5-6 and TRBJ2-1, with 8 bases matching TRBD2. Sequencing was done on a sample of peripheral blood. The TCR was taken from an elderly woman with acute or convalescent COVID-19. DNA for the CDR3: TGTGCCAGCAGCTTGATACGGGAGGGCGTCAATGAGCAGTTCTTC. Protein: CASSLIREGVNEQFF. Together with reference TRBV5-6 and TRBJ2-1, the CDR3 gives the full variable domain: DAGVTQSPTHLIKTRGQQVTLRCSPKSGHDTVSWYQQALGQGPQFIFQYYEEEERQRGNFPDRFSGHQFPNYSSELNVNALLLGDSALYLCASSLIREGVNEQFFGPGTRLTVL.